The 8 T cell receptor beta chains given below trace back to one sample, sequenced in a study of T cell changes during pregnancy in multiple sclerosis. TCRdb's table, derived via immunoSEQ multiplex PCR, lists solely in-frame clones and lacks some. The sample lists about 92,000 clones; roughly 93% were seen once. Sequences were derived from peripheral blood, sampled in the third trimester of pregnancy. These receptors were obtained from a female donor with multiple sclerosis, enrolled in a pregnancy study.

The rearrangement links TRBV28 to TRBJ2-1; D possibly corresponds to TRBD2 (5 bases). The CDR3 has 15 amino acids. The germline CDR1 and CDR2 sequences are MDHEN and SYDVKM. Deletions cut 6 bases from V and 3 bases from J, with 15 bases between. As DNA, the CDR3 is TGTGCCAGCAGCCAAGAGCGGAGTCACTACAATGAGCAGTTCTTC. The encoded protein is CASSQERSHYNEQFF.

The sample holds a few counts of this clone. V gene TRBV4-2 combines with J gene TRBJ1-4; TRBD1 matches at 9 bases. V was clipped by 3 bases and J by 7 bases; unmatched bases: 9. The CDR3 has 16 amino acids. In germline, CDR1 is LGHNA, CDR2 YNFKEQ. The CDR3 nucleotides are TGTGCCAGCAGCCAGCCTCCGGGACAGGGACCTGAAAAACTGTTTTTT. Its protein product is CASSQPPGQGPEKLFF.

The chain recombines TRBV5-1 with TRBJ2-5; D might be TRBD1 (6 bases). Looked up from germline, CDR1 is SGHRS and CDR2 is YFSETQ. The CDR3 contains 15 residues. Deletions cut 1 base from V and 3 bases from J, with 13 bases between. The CDR3 nucleotides read TGCGCCAGCAGCTTGTATTCAGGGGTGGAAGAGACCCAGTACTTC. Protein: CASSLYSGVEETQYF.

V usage is TRBV7-6 and J usage is TRBJ2-7; the match to TRBD2 covers 8 bases. Per germline, CDR1 SGHVS and CDR2 FNYEAQ. J lost 4 bases, V lost 4 bases, and 12 bases had no gene match. CDR3 size: 16 residues. The CDR3 is CASSSRSGGGPYEQYF. CDR3 nucleotides: TGTGCCAGCAGCTCACGTTCCGGCGGGGGGCCTTACGAGCAGTACTTC.

This CDR3 reads CASSQDWGQGASTDTQYF. The DNA for the CDR3 is TGCGCCAGCAGCCAAGACTGGGGACAGGGGGCTAGCACAGATACGCAGTATTTT. This sequence joins TRBV4-3 and TRBJ2-3, with 12 bases aligning to TRBD1. V trimming: 0 bases; J trimming: 0 bases; junction bases outside the gene matches: 4. This CDR3 spans 18 amino acids. Germline values: CDR1 LGHNA, CDR2 YSLEER.

The rearrangement uses TRBV5-1 and TRBJ1-1, with D uncertain. Trimming shortened V by 1 base and J by 4 bases, and 8 bases separated the two germline ends. The germline CDR1 and CDR2 sequences are SGHRS and YFSETQ. The CDR3 has 13 residues. The chain's CDR3 is CASSLLSVTEAFF. The CDR3 nucleotides are TGCGCCAGCAGCTTGTTATCGGTCACTGAAGCTTTCTTT.

The V and J genes are TRBV5-1 and TRBJ1-1, with unresolved D. Deletions cut 2 bases from V and 7 bases from J, with 12 bases between. The CDR3 consists of 13 residues. Germline lookup yields CDR1 SGHRS and CDR2 YFSETQ. CDR3 sequence reads: CASSLRAGFEAFF. The CDR3 DNA follows: TGCGCCAGCAGCTTACGAGCGGGATTTGAAGCTTTCTTT.

The J gene is TRBJ1-2, the V gene TRBV7-2, with TRBD1 as a possible D gene (5 bases). Between the trimmed V and J ends, which lost 5 bases and 3 bases, there was a span of 16 bases. Per germline, CDR1 SGHTA and CDR2 FQGNSA. The length of the CDR3 is 15 residues. CDR3 residues: CASSPGGEGYYGYTF. The CDR3, as DNA: TGTGCCAGCAGCCCCGGGGGGGAGGGGTACTATGGCTACACCTTC.